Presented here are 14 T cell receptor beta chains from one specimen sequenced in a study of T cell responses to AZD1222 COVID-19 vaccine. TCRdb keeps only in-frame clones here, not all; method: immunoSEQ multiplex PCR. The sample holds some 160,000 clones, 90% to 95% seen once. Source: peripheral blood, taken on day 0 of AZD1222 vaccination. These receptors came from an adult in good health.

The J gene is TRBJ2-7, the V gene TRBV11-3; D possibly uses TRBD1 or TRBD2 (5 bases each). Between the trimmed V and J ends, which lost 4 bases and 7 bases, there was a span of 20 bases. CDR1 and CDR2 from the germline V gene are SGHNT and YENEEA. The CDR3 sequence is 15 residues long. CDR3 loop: CASSSGGTVGREQYF. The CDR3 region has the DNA TGTGCCAGCAGCTCTGGGGGAACCGTCGGTAGAGAGCAGTACTTC.

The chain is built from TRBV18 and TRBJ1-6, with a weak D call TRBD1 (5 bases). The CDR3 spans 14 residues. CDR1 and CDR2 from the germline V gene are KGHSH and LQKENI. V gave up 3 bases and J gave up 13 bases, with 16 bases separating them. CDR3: CASSPGTESGPLHF. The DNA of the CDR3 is TGTGCCAGCTCACCGGGGACGGAGTCGGGGCCCCTCCACTTT. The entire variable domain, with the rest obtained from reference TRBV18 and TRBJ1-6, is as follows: NAGVMQNPRHLVRRRGQEARLRCSPMKGHSHVYWYRQLPEEGLKFMVYLQKENIIDESGMPKERFSAEFPKEGPSILRIQQVVRGDSAAYFCASSPGTESGPLHFGNGTRLTVT.

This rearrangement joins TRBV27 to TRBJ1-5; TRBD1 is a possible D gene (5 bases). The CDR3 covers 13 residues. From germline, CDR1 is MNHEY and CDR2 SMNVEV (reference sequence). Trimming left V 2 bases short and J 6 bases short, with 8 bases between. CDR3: CASSLGQGQPQHF. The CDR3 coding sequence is TGTGCCAGCAGTTTAGGGCAGGGTCAGCCCCAGCATTTT.

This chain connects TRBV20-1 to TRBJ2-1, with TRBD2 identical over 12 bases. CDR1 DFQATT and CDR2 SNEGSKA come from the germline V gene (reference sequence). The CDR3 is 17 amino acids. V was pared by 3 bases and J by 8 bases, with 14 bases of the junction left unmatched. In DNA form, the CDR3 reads TGCAGTGCTAGTCAGCTAGCGGGGGGGCGTTTGGCATATGAGCAGTTCTTC. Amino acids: CSASQLAGGRLAYEQFF.

The CDR3 protein is CASSAGGAETQYF. DNA of the CDR3: TGCGCCAGCAGCGCAGGGGGCGCAGAGACCCAGTACTTC. The genes are TRBV5-1 and TRBJ2-5; 8 bases map to TRBD1. Germline V lookup: CDR1 SGHRS, CDR2 YFSETQ. This CDR3 is 13 amino acids long. The junction had 3 bases not matched to a gene; V was cut back by 4 bases and J by 4 bases.

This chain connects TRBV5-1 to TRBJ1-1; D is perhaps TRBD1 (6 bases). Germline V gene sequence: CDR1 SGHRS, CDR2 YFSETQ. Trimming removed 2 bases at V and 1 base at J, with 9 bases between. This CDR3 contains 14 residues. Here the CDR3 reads CASSFPTGNTEAFF. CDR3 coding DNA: TGCGCCAGCAGCTTCCCGACAGGGAACACTGAAGCTTTCTTT.

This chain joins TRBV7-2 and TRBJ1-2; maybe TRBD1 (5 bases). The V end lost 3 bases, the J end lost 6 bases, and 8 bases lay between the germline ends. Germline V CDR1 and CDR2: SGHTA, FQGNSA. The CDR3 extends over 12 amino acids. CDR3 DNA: TGTGCCAGCAGCTTCAGGGAAGATGGCTACACCTTC. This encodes CASSFREDGYTF.

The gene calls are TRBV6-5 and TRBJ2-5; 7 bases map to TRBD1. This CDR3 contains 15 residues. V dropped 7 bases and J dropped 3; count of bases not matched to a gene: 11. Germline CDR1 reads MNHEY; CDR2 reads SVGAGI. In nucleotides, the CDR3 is TGTGCCAGCACCAGGCGTCCCGGGACAGAAGAGACCCAGTACTTC. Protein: CASTRRPGTEETQYF.

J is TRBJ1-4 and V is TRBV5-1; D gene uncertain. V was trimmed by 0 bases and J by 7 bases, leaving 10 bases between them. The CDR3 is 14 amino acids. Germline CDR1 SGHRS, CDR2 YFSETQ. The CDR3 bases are TGCGCCAGCAGCTTGGGGACGTCACTTGAAAAACTGTTTTTT. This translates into CASSLGTSLEKLFF.

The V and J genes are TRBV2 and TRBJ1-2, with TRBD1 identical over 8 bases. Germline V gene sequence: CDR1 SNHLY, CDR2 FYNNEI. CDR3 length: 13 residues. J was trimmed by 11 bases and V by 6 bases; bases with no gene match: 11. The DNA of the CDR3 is TGTGCCAGCAGGGTCTTGGACAGGGTCGGGTACACCTTC. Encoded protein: CASRVLDRVGYTF. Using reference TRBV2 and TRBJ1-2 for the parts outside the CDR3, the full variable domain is EPEVTQTPSHQVTQMGQEVILRCVPISNHLYFYWYRQILGQKVEFLVSFYNNEISEKSEIFDDQFSVERPDGSNFTLKIRSTKLEDSAMYFCASRVLDRVGYTFGSGTRLTVV.

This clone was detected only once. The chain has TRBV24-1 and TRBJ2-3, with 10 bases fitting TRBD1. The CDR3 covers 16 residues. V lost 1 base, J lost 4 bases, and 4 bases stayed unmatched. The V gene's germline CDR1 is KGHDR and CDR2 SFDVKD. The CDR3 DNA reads TGTGCCACCAGTGATTTCGGGACAGGGGCGGCAGATACGCAGTATTTT. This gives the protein CATSDFGTGAADTQYF.

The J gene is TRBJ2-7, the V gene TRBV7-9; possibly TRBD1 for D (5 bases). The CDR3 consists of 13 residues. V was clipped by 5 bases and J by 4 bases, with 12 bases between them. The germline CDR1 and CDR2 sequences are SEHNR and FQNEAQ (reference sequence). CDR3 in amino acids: CASSPPAGYEQYF. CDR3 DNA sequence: TGTGCCAGCAGCCCCCCCGCAGGGTACGAGCAGTACTTC.

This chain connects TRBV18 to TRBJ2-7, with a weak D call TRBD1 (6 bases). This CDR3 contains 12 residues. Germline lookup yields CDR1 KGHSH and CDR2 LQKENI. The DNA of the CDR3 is TGTGACCTATATAACAGGGAAAGCGAGCAGTACTTC. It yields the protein CDLYNRESEQYF.

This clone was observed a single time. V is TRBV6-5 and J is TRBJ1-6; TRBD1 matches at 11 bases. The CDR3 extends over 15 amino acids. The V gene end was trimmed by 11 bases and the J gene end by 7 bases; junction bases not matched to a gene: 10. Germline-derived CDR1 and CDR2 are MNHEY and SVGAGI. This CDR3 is CAGRRRDRGNSPLHF. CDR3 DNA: TGTGCCGGGAGGAGAAGGGACAGGGGGAATTCACCCCTCCACTTT.